This T cell receptor (beta chain) was found in a study of shared clonotypes between healthy human individuals. Findings and limits, study-wide: The sharing of 5% to 6.5% of naive CD4 clonotypes was seen across several donors.

Deep-level assay runs were performed. Once extracted for a subset, genomic DNA was divided evenly among several immunoSEQ plates. Method: immunoSEQ multiplex PCR; TCRdb's copy keeps in-frame clones and lacks some. This table holds fewer than 1.8 million clones, approximately 98.5% found once. Regarding this clone: What it binds is unknown.

Sequencing input: naive CD4+ T cells sorted from blood. Subset denoted: CD45RA+ positively selected. The TCR was taken from a man aged 25-45 years in good health.

The CDR3 sequence is CATSRVVGRGNTEAFF. DNA for the CDR3: TGTGCCACCAGCAGAGTTGTGGGACGGGGAAACACTGAAGCTTTCTTT. The chain links TRBV15 to TRBJ1-1; TRBD1 might be the D (5 bases). Germline V gives CDR1 LNHNV, CDR2 YYDKDF (reference sequence). The germline V and J ends were trimmed by 1 base and 2 bases, with 14 bases remaining between them. This CDR3 contains 16 residues.